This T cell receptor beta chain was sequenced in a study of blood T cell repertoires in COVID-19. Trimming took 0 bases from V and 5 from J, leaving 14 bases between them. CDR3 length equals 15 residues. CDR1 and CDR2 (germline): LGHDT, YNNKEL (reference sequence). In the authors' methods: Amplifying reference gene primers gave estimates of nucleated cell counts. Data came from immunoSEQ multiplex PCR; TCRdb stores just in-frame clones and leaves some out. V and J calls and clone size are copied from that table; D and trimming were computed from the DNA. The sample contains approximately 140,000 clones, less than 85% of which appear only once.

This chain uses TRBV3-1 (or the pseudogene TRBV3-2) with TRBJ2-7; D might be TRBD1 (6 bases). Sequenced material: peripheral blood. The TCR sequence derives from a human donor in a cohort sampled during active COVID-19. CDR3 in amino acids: CASSQDHRAVNEQYF. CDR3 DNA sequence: TGTGCCAGCAGCCAAGACCACAGGGCGGTCAACGAGCAGTACTTC.